Below are 28 T cell receptor beta chains sequenced from a single sample in a study of blood T cell repertoires in COVID-19. The data were produced by immunoSEQ multiplex PCR, yet TCRdb's version contains in-frame clones alone and is incomplete. Here the sample spans 100,000 to 150,000 clones, more than 70% being singletons. Source material: peripheral blood. The receptors stem from a woman older than 75 with COVID-19, enrolled during active disease.

This rearrangement joins TRBV3-1 (or the pseudogene TRBV3-2) to TRBJ2-3; tentative D call: TRBD2 (5 bases). CDR1 is LGHDT and CDR2 is YNNKEL in the germline V gene (reference sequence). The CDR3 runs to 17 residues. Trimming pared 1 base from V and 5 bases from J, leaving 19 bases between. The CDR3 is CASSQVLARKEKDTQYF. The DNA for the CDR3 is TGTGCCAGCAGCCAAGTGTTAGCGAGGAAAGAAAAAGATACGCAGTATTTT.

The chain combines TRBV6-1 with TRBJ1-5; no definite D call. Germline V gives CDR1 MNHNS, CDR2 SASEGT. The CDR3 sequence is 14 residues long. The germline V and J ends were trimmed by 1 base and 3 bases, with 7 bases remaining between them. The CDR3 loop reads CASSEGGANQPQHF. CDR3 sequence (DNA): TGTGCCAGCAGTGAAGGCGGTGCCAATCAGCCCCAGCATTTT.

The V and J genes are TRBV6-2 or TRBV6-3 and TRBJ1-2; the match to TRBD1 covers 10 bases. The V gene end was trimmed by 2 bases and the J gene end by 4 bases; junction bases not matched to a gene: 4. Germline V lookup: CDR1 MNHEY, CDR2 SVGEGT. This CDR3 is built from 15 residues. CDR3 region: CASSYPGQGSYGYTF. CDR3 nucleotide sequence: TGTGCCAGCAGTTACCCGGGACAGGGGTCCTATGGCTACACCTTC.

This clone turned up a few times. The rearrangement links TRBV9 to TRBJ2-1; TRBD2 matches at 8 bases. The germline gives CDR1 SGDLS, CDR2 YYNGEE. Trimming took 0 bases from V and 1 from J; bases not matched to a gene: 3. This CDR3 is 16 amino acids long. This CDR3 is CASSVDAGGSYNEQFF. The DNA of the CDR3 is TGTGCCAGCAGCGTAGATGCGGGAGGATCCTACAATGAGCAGTTCTTC.

This clone has only a few counts. J is TRBJ1-5 and V is TRBV28; D perhaps matches TRBD1 (5 bases). Germline loops: CDR1 MDHEN, CDR2 SYDVKM. V was trimmed by 6 bases and J by 6 bases, leaving 21 bases between them. This CDR3 spans 16 amino acids. The chain's CDR3 is CASSPPRVIRSQPQHF. CDR3 in DNA: TGTGCCAGCAGCCCTCCCAGGGTAATACGGAGTCAGCCCCAGCATTTT.

The chain has TRBV6-4 and TRBJ1-5; no clear D. Trimming removed 5 bases at V and 0 bases at J, with 5 bases between. Looked up from germline, CDR1 is MRHNA and CDR2 is SNTAGT. This CDR3 region has 13 residues. CDR3 in DNA: TGTGCCAGCAGTACAGATAGCAATCAGCCCCAGCATTTT. Translated, it gives CASSTDSNQPQHF.

The J gene is TRBJ1-2, the V gene TRBV7-2; 7 nucleotides match TRBD1. The CDR3 totals 15 residues. Germline CDR1 reads SGHTA; CDR2 reads FQGNSA. V lost 0 bases to trimming and J lost 8 bases; unmatched junction nucleotides: 9. CDR3 amino acids: CASSLAQPTGRGYTF. Written as DNA, the CDR3 is TGTGCCAGCAGCTTAGCCCAACCGACAGGGCGCGGCTACACCTTC. The full variable domain, with the rest looked up from reference TRBV7-2 and TRBJ1-2, is GAGVSQSPSNKVTEKGKDVELRCDPISGHTALYWYRQSLGQGLEFLIYFQGNSAPDKSGLPSDRFSAERTGGSVSTLTIQRTQQEDSAVYLCASSLAQPTGRGYTFGSGTRLTVV.

The V and J genes are TRBV18 and TRBJ1-1; 7 nucleotides line up with TRBD1. V shed 5 bases, J shed 4 bases, and the junction held 13 bases outside the gene matches. The V gene's germline CDR1 is KGHSH and CDR2 LQKENI. The CDR3 length is 16 residues. Here the CDR3 reads CASSGSIGGEGTEAFF. CDR3 DNA sequence: TGTGCCAGCTCAGGGTCGATAGGGGGCGAGGGCACTGAAGCTTTCTTT.

The J gene is TRBJ2-3, the V gene TRBV2; D gene ambiguous. The CDR3 sequence is 11 residues long. Trimming removed 6 bases at V and 3 bases at J, with 4 bases between. Germline V gene lookup returns CDR1 SNHLY and CDR2 FYNNEI. Here the CDR3 reads CASRRTDTQYF. In DNA form, the CDR3 reads TGTGCCAGCAGGAGAACAGATACGCAGTATTTT.

V and J are TRBV4-2 and TRBJ2-7; 7 bases agree with TRBD2. The CDR3 contains 14 residues. V was clipped by 4 bases and J by 5 bases; unmatched bases: 8. Germline V gene lookup returns CDR1 LGHNA and CDR2 YNFKEQ. CDR3 sequence reads: CASSPWTSSDEQYF. CDR3 nucleotide sequence: TGTGCCAGCAGCCCATGGACTAGTTCCGACGAGCAGTACTTC.

Only a few counts were recorded for this clone. The V call is TRBV12-5, the J call TRBJ2-7; tentative D call: TRBD2 (6 bases). The V and J ends lost 6 bases and 0 bases respectively, with 12 bases between them. CDR1 is LGHNT, CDR2 FRNRAP, per germline. The CDR3 length is 14 residues. The CDR3 protein is CASGHSGASYEQYF. For the CDR3, the DNA is TGTGCTAGTGGACATAGCGGAGCCTCCTACGAGCAGTACTTC. The variable domain in full, completed from reference TRBV12-5 and TRBJ2-7, reads DARVTQTPRHKVTEMGQEVTMRCQPILGHNTVFWYRQTMMQGLELLAYFRNRAPLDDSGMPKDRFSAEMPDATLATLKIQPSEPRDSAVYFCASGHSGASYEQYFGPGTRLTVT.

The CDR3 sequence is CASSFLAGPTYEQYF. The CDR3 DNA reads as TGCGCCAGCAGCTTTTTGGCGGGTCCGACCTACGAGCAGTACTTC. V is TRBV5-1 and J is TRBJ2-7; D is perhaps TRBD2 (5 bases). Trimming took 2 bases from V and 2 from J, leaving 14 bases between them. The CDR3 has 15 amino acids. Per the germline V gene, CDR1 is SGHRS and CDR2 is YFSETQ.

CDR3 sequence reads: CASSQGRGLLNTEAFF. CDR3 DNA sequence: TGTGCCAGCAGCCAAGGCAGGGGGCTCCTGAACACTGAAGCTTTCTTT. The chain combines TRBV3-1 (or the pseudogene TRBV3-2) with TRBJ1-1; 8 nucleotides align to TRBD1. From germline, CDR1 is LGHDT and CDR2 YNNKEL (reference sequence). This CDR3 region has 16 residues. Trimming at V came to 1 base and at J to 0 bases, leaving 4 bases not matched to a gene.

V and J are TRBV5-6 and TRBJ1-4; 8 bases are shared with TRBD1. Per the germline V gene, CDR1 is SGHDT and CDR2 is YYEEEE. After removal of 4 bases from V and 2 bases from J, the junction contained 7 bases not matched to a gene. This CDR3 spans 16 amino acids. The CDR3 bases are TGTGCCAGCAGCCACAGACAGGGGTGGACTAATGAAAAACTGTTTTTT. Translated, it gives CASSHRQGWTNEKLFF.

J is TRBJ1-5 and V is TRBV3-1 (or the pseudogene TRBV3-2); D is possibly TRBD1 (5 bases). Looked up from germline, CDR1 is LGHDT and CDR2 is YNNKEL (reference sequence). V lost 3 bases and J lost 0, with 9 bases in between. The CDR3 is 15 amino acids. DNA of the CDR3: TGTGCCAGCAGCCAGACGGGGGATAGCAATCAGCCCCAGCATTTT. Translated: CASSQTGDSNQPQHF.

V and J are TRBV29-1 and TRBJ2-3; 13 bases agree with TRBD2. V trimming: 2 bases; J trimming: 4 bases; junction bases outside the gene matches: 9. The CDR3 is 17 amino acids. The germline gives CDR1 SQVTM, CDR2 ANQGSEA. The CDR3 DNA sequence: TGCAGCGTTGAAATGGTGGGACTAGCGGGAAGTTCAGATACGCAGTATTTT. Translating gives CSVEMVGLAGSSDTQYF.

For the CDR3, the DNA is TGTGCCAGCAGCCCCCCGGGACAGGGGAACTATGGCTACACCTTC. Translating it yields CASSPPGQGNYGYTF. The J gene is TRBJ1-2, the V gene TRBV6-5; 10 bases agree with TRBD1. With V trimmed by 6 bases and J by 2 bases, 6 bases remained unmatched. The CDR3 covers 15 residues. Per the germline V gene, CDR1 is MNHEY and CDR2 is SVGAGI.

The gene calls are TRBV7-2 and TRBJ1-3; tentatively, D is TRBD1 (6 bases). This CDR3 is 16 amino acids long. Trimming stripped 1 base from V and 0 bases from J, with 10 bases between. CDR1 SGHTA and CDR2 FQGNSA come from the germline V gene. CDR3 region: CASSLGTGLSGNTIYF. Here the CDR3 DNA reads TGTGCCAGCAGCTTAGGTACAGGGCTCTCTGGAAACACCATATATTTT.

This clone appeared a few times. This rearrangement joins TRBV18 to TRBJ1-1, with D possibly TRBD1 on 5 matching bases. The germline V gene encodes CDR1 KGHSH and CDR2 LQKENI. V lost 6 bases, J lost 2 bases, and 13 bases lay in between. The CDR3 is 14 amino acids. CDR3 bases: TGTGCCAGCTCCCTAGACAGCATCAACACTGAAGCTTTCTTT. Encoded protein: CASSLDSINTEAFF.

Only one count was recorded for this clone. This chain joins TRBV4-1 and TRBJ2-2; 8 positions agree with TRBD2. The V gene end was trimmed by 1 base and the J gene end by 4 bases; junction bases not matched to a gene: 8. This CDR3 comprises 17 residues. Germline assignment: CDR1 MGHRA and CDR2 YSYEKL. The chain's CDR3 is CASSQGGAGGGTGELFF. The CDR3 coding sequence is TGCGCCAGCAGCCAAGGTGGGGCGGGAGGTGGCACCGGGGAGCTGTTTTTT.

This chain links TRBV13 with TRBJ1-1, with a tentative D call TRBD1 (6 bases). Germline CDR1 is PRHDT and CDR2 is FYEKMQ (reference sequence). Trimming pared 1 base from V and 2 bases from J, leaving 8 bases between. This CDR3 is 14 amino acids long. CDR3 region: CASSLVQGNTEAFF. CDR3 DNA: TGTGCCAGCAGCTTAGTACAGGGTAACACTGAAGCTTTCTTT.

The chain carries TRBV15 and TRBJ2-1; 7 positions agree with TRBD2. Trimming took 5 bases from V and 3 from J; bases not matched to a gene: 10. The CDR3 is made up of 16 amino acids. Looked up from germline, CDR1 is LNHNV and CDR2 is YYDKDF (reference sequence). CDR3 nucleotides: TGTGCCACCAGCCTCCTTGGCCGGGGGGACTACAATGAGCAGTTCTTC. It codes for CATSLLGRGDYNEQFF. Full variable domain (rest looked up from reference TRBV15 and TRBJ2-1): DAMVIQNPRYQVTQFGKPVTLSCSQTLNHNVMYWYQQKSSQAPKLLFHYYDKDFNNEADTPDNFQSRRPNTSFCFLDIRSPGLGDTAMYLCATSLLGRGDYNEQFFGPGTRLTVL.

The V call is TRBV28, the J call TRBJ1-6; D is perhaps TRBD1 (5 bases). The length of the CDR3 is 17 residues. The germline gives CDR1 MDHEN, CDR2 SYDVKM. Trimming removed 5 bases at V and 11 bases at J, with 25 bases between. The CDR3 is CASSPGDGTSRGTPLHF. The CDR3 DNA follows: TGTGCCAGCAGTCCGGGGGACGGAACCTCCCGCGGCACACCCCTCCACTTT.

This clone has a handful of counts. The chain joins TRBV19 to TRBJ1-4; D gene unclear. The CDR3 has 14 amino acids. From germline, CDR1 is LNHDA and CDR2 SQIVND (reference sequence). The ends were cut back, 4 bases at V and 3 bases at J, with 9 bases in the middle. The CDR3 spells CASSTNRANEKLFF. As DNA, the CDR3 is TGTGCCAGTAGTACCAACAGAGCTAATGAAAAACTGTTTTTT.

The chain combines TRBV28 with TRBJ2-2, with 14 positions matching TRBD2. The CDR3 is 17 residues long. The trim removed 4 bases at V and 7 bases at J, leaving 8 bases unmatched. CDR1 and CDR2 (germline): MDHEN, SYDVKM. The CDR3 sequence is CASSYPGLAGGGGELFF. The CDR3 region has the DNA TGTGCCAGCAGTTACCCCGGACTAGCGGGAGGCGGCGGGGAGCTGTTTTTT.

The chain recombines TRBV7-2 with TRBJ2-7; 11 bases match TRBD1. The CDR3 consists of 15 residues. Germline trimming cut 2 bases from V and 3 bases from J; bases unmatched to any gene: 3. Germline CDR1 and CDR2: SGHTA and FQGNSA. This CDR3 is CASSLHGTGGYEQYF. The CDR3 coding sequence is TGTGCCAGCAGCTTACACGGGACAGGGGGCTACGAGCAGTACTTC.

The chain recombines TRBV7-2 with TRBJ2-1; TRBD1 agrees at 8 bases. Trimming at V came to 2 bases and at J to 6 bases, leaving 3 bases not matched to a gene. The CDR3 is 14 amino acids. The germline V gene encodes CDR1 SGHTA and CDR2 FQGNSA. In nucleotides, the CDR3 is TGTGCCAGCAGCTTACAGGGGGCGGGCAATGAGCAGTTCTTC. Translating gives CASSLQGAGNEQFF.

The chain recombines TRBV11-2 with TRBJ2-7, with a tentative D call TRBD2 (6 bases). V lost 3 bases and J 9 bases, leaving 24 bases between the germline ends. In germline, CDR1 is SGHAT, CDR2 FQNNGV. This CDR3 spans 16 amino acids. In DNA form, the CDR3 reads TGTGCCAGCAGCTTTCGGAGCGGTACACGGTTCGGGGGGCAGTACTTC. This encodes CASSFRSGTRFGGQYF.